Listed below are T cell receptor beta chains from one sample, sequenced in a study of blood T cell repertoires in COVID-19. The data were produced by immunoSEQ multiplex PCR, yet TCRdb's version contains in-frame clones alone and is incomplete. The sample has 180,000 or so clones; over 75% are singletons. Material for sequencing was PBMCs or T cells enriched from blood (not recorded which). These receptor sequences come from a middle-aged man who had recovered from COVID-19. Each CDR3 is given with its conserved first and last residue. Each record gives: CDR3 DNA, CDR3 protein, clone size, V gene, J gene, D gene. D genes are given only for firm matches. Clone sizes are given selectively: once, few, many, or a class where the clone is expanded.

CDR3 DNA: TGTGCCAGCAGCCCCATCGAAGGGAGCCCTTATACGCAGTATTTT
CDR3 protein: CASSPIEGSPYTQYF
clone size: NA
V gene: TRBV14
J gene: TRBJ2-3
D gene: NA

CDR3 DNA: TGTGCCACCAGCAAGTGGACAGACACTGGAAACACCATATATTTT
CDR3 protein: CATSKWTDTGNTIYF
clone size: NA
V gene: TRBV15
J gene: TRBJ1-3
D gene: NA

CDR3 DNA: TGTGCCAGCAGCCCTAGGACGGGAGGGCTCAATGAGCAGTTCTTC
CDR3 protein: CASSPRTGGLNEQFF
clone size: NA
V gene: TRBV7-8
J gene: TRBJ2-1
D gene: TRBD2

CDR3 DNA: TGTGCCAGCAGCTCTCTCCCGAGTCCTAACTATGGCTACACCTTC
CDR3 protein: CASSSLPSPNYGYTF
clone size: NA
V gene: TRBV6-5
J gene: TRBJ1-2
D gene: NA

CDR3 DNA: TGTGCCAGCAGTTCAGGGCCGAACACTGAAGCTTTCTTT
CDR3 protein: CASSSGPNTEAFF
clone size: few
V gene: TRBV12-3/TRBV12-4
J gene: TRBJ1-1
D gene: NA

CDR3 DNA: TGTGCCAGCAGCCAAGAAACTAGCGGGAGCCCCACAGATACGCAGTATTTT
CDR3 protein: CASSQETSGSPTDTQYF
clone size: NA
V gene: TRBV4-2
J gene: TRBJ2-3
D gene: TRBD2

CDR3 DNA: TGTGCCATCAGTGGACAGGGCGGCCGGGAGCTGTTTTTT
CDR3 protein: CAISGQGGRELFF
clone size: NA
V gene: TRBV10-3
J gene: TRBJ2-2
D gene: TRBD1

CDR3 DNA: TGTGCCAGCAGCTTTGTACAGGGAGTAATCACTGAAGCTTTCTTT
CDR3 protein: CASSFVQGVITEAFF
clone size: NA
V gene: TRBV7-9
J gene: TRBJ1-1
D gene: NA

CDR3 DNA: TGTGCCAGCAGCTTCTCGGGAGGGGAGCAGTACTTC
CDR3 protein: CASSFSGGEQYF
clone size: NA
V gene: TRBV7-8
J gene: TRBJ2-7
D gene: TRBD2

CDR3 DNA: TGTGCCAGCAGCCTAACAGGGAGAGGAACCTCTGGGGCCAACGTCCTGACTTTC
CDR3 protein: CASSLTGRGTSGANVLTF
clone size: NA
V gene: TRBV7-9
J gene: TRBJ2-6
D gene: NA

CDR3 DNA: TGCGCCAGCAGCCAAGAACTAGCGGGGGGATCAGATACGCAGTATTTT
CDR3 protein: CASSQELAGGSDTQYF
clone size: NA
V gene: TRBV4-1
J gene: TRBJ2-3
D gene: TRBD2

CDR3 DNA: TGTGCCAGCAGACCAGACACCGTCTCGAACACCGGGGAGCTGTTTTTT
CDR3 protein: CASRPDTVSNTGELFF
clone size: few
V gene: TRBV5-4
J gene: TRBJ2-2
D gene: NA

CDR3 DNA: TGCGCCAGCAGCTACCCGACAGGGGGCGCGGGGGTGGCCATTTACAATGAGCAGTTCTTC
CDR3 protein: CASSYPTGGAGVAIYNEQFF
clone size: NA
V gene: TRBV5-1
J gene: TRBJ2-1
D gene: TRBD1

CDR3 DNA: TGTGCCAGCAGCCCACCGACAGGGTTGAGAGGAAACACCATATATTTT
CDR3 protein: CASSPPTGLRGNTIYF
clone size: NA
V gene: TRBV7-8
J gene: TRBJ1-3
D gene: TRBD1